Listed below are T cell receptor beta chains from one sample, sequenced in a study of CD4 and CD8 cells across lung adenocarcinoma regions. MiXCR, run by TCRdb on the PCR reads, gives a single entry per CDR3 protein. The profile covers 7,500 to 8,500 distinct CDR3 sequences, with roughly 50% appearing a single time and around 19% taken by the ten largest. Sequenced input: CD8+ T cells from the center of a lung tumor. All receptors derive from a female donor with lung adenocarcinoma. The CD4 and CD8 labels of this study may be unreliable. Both conserved end residues are part of each CDR3. Fields, in order: J gene, CDR3 length, clone size, V gene, CDR3 protein. Clone size is given for some rows only: seen once, a few or many times, or a class if the clone is expanded.

TRBJ2-7 16 many TRBV28 CASSRVSALTSYEQYF
TRBJ2-4 12 NA TRBV7-2 CASSEYTDIQYF
TRBJ2-6 16 NA TRBV6-1 CASALTGGSGANDLSF
TRBJ1-1 12 NA TRBV18 CASSPAQVQAFF
NA 15 NA TRBV7-6 CASSLRDRVQETQFF
TRBJ1-4 15 few TRBV19 CASSIGKGPLEKLFF
TRBJ2-2 14 NA TRBV7-6 CASSLGVNTDALFF
NA 14 NA TRBV12-3/TRBV12-4 CAGSGGSGPDTQYF
TRBJ2-3 19 NA TRBV27 CASSLFPFSSGRGADTQYF
TRBJ1-4 13 many TRBV6-1 CASSRDTGEKLFF
TRBJ2-1 17 few TRBV19 CASIGTGSGGAFGEQFF
TRBJ2-3 15 NA TRBV7-2 CAGGLGGRRGDTQYF
TRBJ2-4 16 NA TRBV6-5 CASSYSALRATDTQYF
TRBJ2-2 13 many TRBV6-5 CASWTFNTGELFF
TRBJ2-1 17 NA TRBV5-1 CASSLGTSGGAYNEQFF
TRBJ2-4 11 NA TRBV7-2 CASLAGEIQYF
TRBJ2-4 16 NA TRBV10-2 CASSDPTGSHRNIQYF
TRBJ2-4 17 many TRBV6-1 CASSRLEGNPPKNIQYF
TRBJ1-6 13 many TRBV6-5 CASSFEYNSPLHF
TRBJ2-1 11 many TRBV7-9 CASSLTEAQFF